These 7 T cell receptor beta chains came from one sample sequenced in a study of cytomegalovirus exposure and HLA in healthy donors. The study ran its PCR with 60 Vbeta and 13 Jbeta primers. The repertoire was sequenced with immunoSEQ multiplex PCR; TCRdb's copy has only in-frame clones and lacks some. This sample has some 99,000 clones, with about two thirds found just once. Sequencing used PBMCs. The receptors were sampled from a woman in her 70s in good health and CMV-seropositive.

The chain employs TRBV5-1 and TRBJ1-2; 8 nucleotides match TRBD1. CDR3 length equals 14 residues. Germline V gene data show CDR1 as SGHRS and CDR2 as YFSETQ. V trimming: 3 bases; J trimming: 4 bases; junction bases outside the gene matches: 5. CDR3: CASSSDRGIYGYTF. In DNA form, the CDR3 reads TGCGCCAGCAGCTCAGACAGGGGAATCTATGGCTACACCTTC.

The J gene is TRBJ2-7, the V gene TRBV4-1; 7 bases align to TRBD1. This CDR3 is 16 amino acids long. Germline values: CDR1 MGHRA, CDR2 YSYEKL. Unmatched junction bases numbered 13, after V lost 3 bases and J lost 5 bases. This CDR3 reads CASSHLPPGQHDEQYF. CDR3 coding DNA: TGCGCCAGCAGCCACTTACCCCCGGGACAGCACGACGAGCAGTACTTC.

This sequence joins TRBV14 and TRBJ1-6; 8 nucleotides line up with TRBD1. The ends lost 1 base at V and 3 bases at J; junction bases unmatched: 5. The germline gives CDR1 SGHDN, CDR2 FVKESK. CDR3 length: 17 residues. The CDR3 region has the DNA TGTGCCAGCAGCCAAGTAAGGACAGGGCTCTATAATTCACCCCTCCACTTT. This codes for CASSQVRTGLYNSPLHF.

This rearrangement joins TRBV10-3 to TRBJ1-2; D possibly corresponds to TRBD1 (6 bases). This CDR3 has 13 amino acids. V dropped 8 bases and J dropped 3 bases, with 13 bases sitting between them. The V gene's germline CDR1 is ENHRY and CDR2 SYGVKD. The CDR3 sequence is CAIGAGADYGYTF. For the CDR3, the DNA is TGTGCCATCGGGGCGGGGGCGGACTATGGCTACACCTTC.

This clone has a handful of counts. The chain has TRBV5-4 and TRBJ1-1, with D possibly being TRBD1 (6 bases). The V gene lost 0 bases and the J gene lost 0 bases, with 15 bases spanning the gap. This CDR3 contains 17 residues. Germline V gene sequence: CDR1 SGHNT, CDR2 YYREEE (reference sequence). The CDR3 bases are TGTGCCAGCAGCTTGGGAGCGGACAGAAGACTGAACACTGAAGCTTTCTTT. Translating it yields CASSLGADRRLNTEAFF.

The CDR3 DNA sequence: TGTGCCTGGGGGGTATGGACAGGGGGTAGCTATGGCTACACCTTC. Amino acid sequence: CAWGVWTGGSYGYTF. The chain carries TRBV30 and TRBJ1-2; 10 bases line up with TRBD1. CDR1 and CDR2 (germline): GTSNPN, SVGIG (reference sequence). The CDR3 runs 15 residues. Germline trimming cut 5 bases from V and 4 bases from J; bases unmatched to any gene: 10.

The rearrangement uses TRBV6-5 and TRBJ1-2; weak D call: TRBD1 (5 bases). The CDR3 sequence is 15 residues long. V was trimmed by 7 bases and J by 0 bases, leaving 15 bases between them. In germline, CDR1 is MNHEY, CDR2 SVGAGI. Written as DNA, the CDR3 is TGTGCCAGCACCGGGGGGACCTCGACTAACTATGGCTACACCTTC. Its translation is CASTGGTSTNYGYTF.